What follows are 32 T cell receptor beta chains derived from one specimen sequenced in a study of glioma-infiltrating T cells after dendritic cell vaccination (dated by TCRdb to between 2015 and 2016). Library construction relied on the immunoSEQ multiplex PCR assay. Held by TCRdb, this immuneACCESS table contains in-frame sequences only and omits some clones. Under half of the omission traces to an unresolved V gene where checked; the cause of the rest is unknown. The sample table holds roughly 100,000 clones, of which roughly 80% were seen once. The leading ten clones occupy roughly 6.8% of the sample. Explained via the paper, the time point label denotes: after dendritic cell vaccination, including at tumor progression/relapse. Sequences were derived from blood, sampled after dendritic cell vaccination. The receptor set was obtained from a human donor with glioblastoma.

V is TRBV29-1 and J is TRBJ1-1; TRBD1 agrees at 8 bases. Germline CDR1 and CDR2: SQVTM and ANQGSEA. The CDR3 length is 13 residues. V lost 7 bases to trimming and J lost 4 bases; unmatched junction nucleotides: 8. The CDR3 protein is CSAKDRDGTEAFF. The CDR3 nucleotides read TGCAGCGCCAAGGACAGGGATGGCACTGAAGCTTTCTTT.

The chain links TRBV12-5 to TRBJ1-2, with 7 bases aligning to TRBD1. The CDR3 extends over 14 amino acids. From germline, CDR1 is LGHNT and CDR2 FRNRAP. The trim removed 4 bases at V and 3 bases at J, leaving 5 bases unmatched. This CDR3 reads CASGSLTGYYGYTF. The CDR3 bases are TGTGCTAGTGGTTCCCTGACAGGGTACTATGGCTACACCTTC.

V gene TRBV19 combines with J gene TRBJ1-5; 7 nucleotides agree with TRBD1. Per the germline V gene, CDR1 is LNHDA and CDR2 is SQIVND (reference sequence). This CDR3 spans 17 amino acids. V shed 3 bases and J 2 bases; nucleotides not matched to a gene: 10. CDR3 sequence: CASSMLGQLSGNQPQHF. The CDR3 coding sequence is TGTGCCAGTAGTATGTTGGGACAGTTAAGTGGCAATCAGCCCCAGCATTTT.

This chain connects TRBV4-1 to TRBJ2-7; 9 bases agree with TRBD1. The CDR3 extends over 16 amino acids. Germline values: CDR1 MGHRA, CDR2 YSYEKL. The trim removed 4 bases at V and 2 bases at J, leaving 9 bases unmatched. CDR3 in DNA: TGCGCCAGCAGCCCCCTCGCGGGACAGGGTCCCTACGAGCAGTACTTC. Translation gives CASSPLAGQGPYEQYF.

The chain is built from TRBV18 and TRBJ1-2, with a weak D call TRBD1 (6 bases). The germline V gene has CDR1 KGHSH and CDR2 LQKENI. CDR3 length: 15 amino acids. V lost 6 bases, J lost 4 bases, and 18 bases lay in between. Here the CDR3 reads CASSPGTYGAYGYTF. DNA for the CDR3: TGTGCCAGCTCCCCTGGGACATACGGGGCCTATGGCTACACCTTC.

The sample holds a few counts of this clone. V gene TRBV7-9 combines with J gene TRBJ1-3; 8 bases match TRBD1. CDR1 and CDR2 (germline): SEHNR, FQNEAQ (reference sequence). V was pared by 5 bases and J by 0 bases, with 12 bases of the junction left unmatched. CDR3 length: 18 amino acids. CDR3 in DNA: TGTGCCAGCAGCCCCCCCGGGACAGGCTACATCTCTGGAAACACCATATATTTT. Translation gives CASSPPGTGYISGNTIYF.

CDR3 in amino acids: CAWTLGGAGTEAFF. The CDR3 nucleotides read TGTGCCTGGACGTTGGGCGGGGCGGGCACTGAAGCTTTCTTT. The chain has TRBV30 and TRBJ1-1, with a tentative D call TRBD1 (5 bases). Germline V gene data show CDR1 as GTSNPN and CDR2 as SVGIG (reference sequence). V dropped 4 bases and J dropped 4 bases, with 16 bases sitting between them. This CDR3 is built from 14 residues.

The V call is TRBV5-1, the J call TRBJ2-1, with D maybe TRBD1 (6 bases). Germline values: CDR1 SGHRS, CDR2 YFSETQ. Trimming left V 3 bases short and J 3 bases short, with 10 bases between. CDR3 length: 14 amino acids. The CDR3 nucleotides read TGCGCCAGCAGCTCGGGACAAATCTACAATGAGCAGTTCTTC. This translates into CASSSGQIYNEQFF.

The chain recombines TRBV25-1 with TRBJ1-4, with TRBD1 as a possible D gene (5 bases). CDR1 and CDR2 from the germline V gene are MGHDK and SYGVNS. The CDR3 spans 15 residues. Trimming took 2 bases from V and 0 from J, leaving 7 bases between them. The CDR3 region is CASSEPTATNEKLFF. The CDR3, as DNA: TGTGCCAGCAGTGAACCGACAGCAACTAATGAAAAACTGTTTTTT.

The chain is built from TRBV7-9 and TRBJ2-1, with a weak D call TRBD2 (7 bases). Between the trimmed V and J ends, which lost 5 bases and 9 bases, there was a span of 17 bases. Germline V lookup: CDR1 SEHNR, CDR2 FQNEAQ (reference sequence). The CDR3 consists of 14 residues. The chain's CDR3 is CASSLVAGAAEQFF. CDR3 nucleotides: TGTGCCAGCAGCCTAGTGGCGGGGGCGGCTGAGCAGTTCTTC.

The chain combines TRBV5-4 with TRBJ2-4; the D gene is possibly TRBD2 (6 bases). In germline, CDR1 is SGHNT, CDR2 YYREEE (reference sequence). The V end was cut by 1 base, the J end by 8 bases, with 13 bases between. The CDR3 length is 14 residues. The CDR3 nucleotides are TGTGCCAGCAGCTTGCGACTAGGTCAGGACATTCAGTACTTC. Its protein is CASSLRLGQDIQYF.

The chain has TRBV2 and TRBJ1-1; D possibly corresponds to TRBD1 (6 bases). CDR3 length: 14 amino acids. V gave up 8 bases and J gave up 4 bases, with 17 bases separating them. Germline CDR1 is SNHLY and CDR2 is FYNNEI. CDR3 region: CASVGQGRGTEAFF. Written as DNA, the CDR3 is TGTGCCAGCGTCGGTCAGGGGCGCGGCACTGAAGCTTTCTTT.

The rearrangement links TRBV14 to TRBJ2-2; TRBD2 matches at 8 bases. Germline V gene lookup returns CDR1 SGHDN and CDR2 FVKESK. V lost 1 base to trimming and J lost 1 base; unmatched junction nucleotides: 5. The CDR3 is 17 residues long. The CDR3: CASSQVFLAGNTGELFF. DNA for the CDR3: TGTGCCAGCAGCCAAGTTTTTCTAGCGGGGAACACCGGGGAGCTGTTTTTT.

The V call is TRBV29-1, the J call TRBJ1-2; a weak D match, TRBD1 (5 bases). The germline gives CDR1 SQVTM, CDR2 ANQGSEA. The CDR3 spans 12 residues. V was shortened by 7 bases and J by 8 bases, with 17 bases between the two germline ends. In DNA form, the CDR3 reads TGCAGCGCCCTTTCTGGGGGGGACGGCTACACCTTC. The encoded protein is CSALSGGDGYTF.

This chain uses TRBV7-9 with TRBJ1-2, with D possibly TRBD1 on 6 matching bases. The length of the CDR3 is 15 residues. The V end was cut by 5 bases, the J end by 4 bases, with 17 bases between. Germline values: CDR1 SEHNR, CDR2 FQNEAQ (reference sequence). The CDR3 reads CASSKDVQGVYGYTF. In nucleotides, the CDR3 is TGTGCCAGCAGCAAAGACGTACAGGGCGTCTATGGCTACACCTTC.

The chain has TRBV7-2 and TRBJ2-7; D remains ambiguous. Trimming removed 1 base from V and 3 bases from J, with 10 bases in between. The CDR3 is 14 amino acids. Looked up from germline, CDR1 is SGHTA and CDR2 is FQGNSA. The CDR3: CASSLVGSSYEQYF. The CDR3 nucleotides read TGTGCCAGCAGCTTAGTGGGCAGCAGCTACGAGCAGTACTTC.

The chain carries TRBV15 and TRBJ2-7, with 7 bases fitting TRBD2. V gave up 0 bases and J gave up 6 bases; unmatched junction bases: 8. Germline CDR1 and CDR2: LNHNV and YYDKDF (reference sequence). The CDR3 loop spans 15 amino acids. CDR3 in DNA: TGTGCCACCAGCAGAGACCAACTAGCGAGAGGCGAGCAGTACTTC. Translated, it gives CATSRDQLARGEQYF.

V usage is TRBV6-5 and J usage is TRBJ1-2; D perhaps matches TRBD1 (6 bases). The CDR3 consists of 13 residues. The germline V and J ends were trimmed by 3 bases and 6 bases, with 11 bases remaining between them. From germline, CDR1 is MNHEY and CDR2 SVGAGI. This CDR3 reads CASSYDGGNGYTF. CDR3 sequence (DNA): TGTGCCAGCAGTTATGATGGGGGCAATGGCTACACCTTC.

The chain uses TRBV7-9 and TRBJ2-5, with 9 bases aligning to TRBD1. CDR1 is SEHNR and CDR2 is FQNEAQ in the germline V gene (reference sequence). After removal of 2 bases from V and 3 bases from J, the junction contained 4 bases not matched to a gene. This CDR3 spans 15 amino acids. The CDR3 bases are TGTGCCAGCAGCTTACCGGGACAGGGAAAAGAGACCCAGTACTTC. It codes for CASSLPGQGKETQYF.

The rearrangement joins TRBV19 to TRBJ2-1, with D perhaps matching TRBD2 (5 bases). Germline values: CDR1 LNHDA, CDR2 SQIVND (reference sequence). Trimming removed 3 bases from V and 10 bases from J, with 10 bases in between. This CDR3 is built from 12 residues. The CDR3 DNA is TGTGCCAGTAGTATGGAGGAACGGGAGCAGTTCTTC. Residues: CASSMEEREQFF.

V and J are TRBV18 and TRBJ1-1; D is unclear. V was trimmed by 0 bases and J by 6 bases, leaving 8 bases between them. Germline V lookup: CDR1 KGHSH, CDR2 LQKENI. There are 13 residues in the CDR3. The DNA of the CDR3 is TGTGCCAGCTCACCACCGGAGCCGCCTGAAGCTTTCTTT. Its protein is CASSPPEPPEAFF.

The rearrangement links TRBV29-1 to TRBJ1-1; 8 bases are shared with TRBD1. The V and J ends lost 5 bases and 4 bases, in that order; junction bases with no gene match: 6. Germline V gene sequence: CDR1 SQVTM, CDR2 ANQGSEA. The CDR3 extends over 13 amino acids. CDR3 loop: CSVQDRDGTEAFF. In DNA, the CDR3 is TGCAGCGTTCAGGACAGGGACGGCACTGAAGCTTTCTTT.

This chain joins TRBV18 and TRBJ2-3; D not resolved. V was cut by 2 bases and J by 2 bases, with 8 bases left in between. The CDR3 extends over 14 amino acids. Germline V gene lookup returns CDR1 KGHSH and CDR2 LQKENI. The CDR3 here is CASSPDTDTDTQYF. CDR3 in DNA: TGTGCCAGCTCACCAGACACCGACACAGATACGCAGTATTTT.

V usage is TRBV5-1 and J usage is TRBJ1-6; D unresolved. Germline loops: CDR1 SGHRS, CDR2 YFSETQ. The V and J ends lost 0 bases and 8 bases respectively, with 9 bases between them. CDR3 length: 14 residues. The CDR3 bases are TGCGCCAGCAGCTTGGAGCACAGTGATTCACCCCTCCACTTT. This encodes CASSLEHSDSPLHF.

The chain links TRBV2 to TRBJ1-5, with 9 bases matching TRBD1. With 4 bases clipped from V and 7 bases from J, the junction kept 8 bases outside the gene matches. Germline V CDR1 and CDR2: SNHLY, FYNNEI. The CDR3 covers 15 residues. The CDR3 coding sequence is TGTGCCAGCAGTGCACCGGGACAGGGTCAACAGCCCCAGCATTTT. Translated, it gives CASSAPGQGQQPQHF.

V and J are TRBV4-3 and TRBJ2-2, with 7 bases matching TRBD2. CDR1 and CDR2 from the germline V gene are LGHNA and YSLEER. The junction had 6 bases not matched to a gene; V was cut back by 0 bases and J by 5 bases. There are 16 residues in the CDR3. The DNA of the CDR3 is TGCGCCAGCAGCCAAGATTGGGAGGGTTGGACCGGGGAGCTGTTTTTT. Protein: CASSQDWEGWTGELFF.

This chain links TRBV9 with TRBJ1-2; D is unclear. Trimming left V 0 bases short and J 8 bases short, with 14 bases between. This CDR3 region has 14 residues. Germline CDR1 reads SGDLS; CDR2 reads YYNGEE. The CDR3 DNA is TGTGCCAGCAGCGTAGTATCCTCGGAGAGAGGCTACACCTTC. Residues: CASSVVSSERGYTF.

V usage is TRBV7-2 and J usage is TRBJ1-2; tentatively, D is TRBD1 (5 bases). The V gene's germline CDR1 is SGHTA and CDR2 FQGNSA. V was trimmed by 4 bases and J by 8 bases, leaving 20 bases between them. The CDR3 length is 15 residues. The CDR3: CASSWEGPQLGGYTF. The CDR3, as DNA: TGTGCCAGCAGCTGGGAGGGACCTCAACTGGGGGGCTACACCTTC.

V gene TRBV29-1 combines with J gene TRBJ1-4, with a tentative D call TRBD1 (5 bases). V lost 6 bases and J 7 bases, leaving 12 bases between the germline ends. CDR1 and CDR2 (germline): SQVTM, ANQGSEA. The CDR3 has 12 amino acids. CDR3 sequence: CSVKAGGEKLFF. The CDR3 nucleotides are TGCAGCGTCAAGGCCGGGGGTGAAAAACTGTTTTTT.

The chain links TRBV7-9 to TRBJ2-7; no clear D. CDR1 and CDR2 (germline): SEHNR, FQNEAQ (reference sequence). V was cut by 4 bases and J by 2 bases, with 12 bases left in between. CDR3 size: 14 residues. CDR3 residues: CASSSTARPYEQYF. The CDR3 DNA reads as TGTGCCAGCAGCTCCACCGCTAGGCCCTACGAGCAGTACTTC.

This clone was observed a single time. The junction differs from germline at one of its ends, possibly a read error. The chain couples TRBV6-1 to TRBJ1-4; 7 bases line up with TRBD1. CDR3 length: 12 amino acids. Looked up from germline, CDR1 is MNHNS and CDR2 is SASEGT. As DNA, the CDR3 is TGTGCCAGCAGTACTTTGGACAGGAACCGAGTTTTT. Translated: CASSTLDRNRVF.

The chain is built from TRBV19 and TRBJ2-3; a weak D match, TRBD2 (6 bases). CDR1 and CDR2 from the germline V gene are LNHDA and SQIVND (reference sequence). V was shortened by 3 bases and J by 2 bases, with 15 bases between the two germline ends. The CDR3 loop spans 16 amino acids. The CDR3 DNA is TGTGCCAGTAGTATCGCAGGCGGAGGGTTCACAGATACGCAGTATTTT. Its translation: CASSIAGGGFTDTQYF. Complete variable domain (other parts from reference TRBV19 and TRBJ2-3): DGGITQSPKYLFRKEGQNVTLSCEQNLNHDAMYWYRQDPGQGLRLIYYSQIVNDFQKGDIAEGYSVSREKKESFPLTVTSAQKNPTAFYLCASSIAGGGFTDTQYFGPGTRLTVL.